Listed below are T cell receptor beta chains from one sample, sequenced in a study of shared clonotypes between healthy human individuals. Sequenced by immunoSEQ multiplex PCR; TCRdb stores in-frame clones only, minus some. The repertoire holds millions of clones, with around 95% as singletons. The sequenced material came from naive CD4+ T cells sorted from blood. These receptors were obtained from a man between 18 and 35 years old in good health. Both conserved end residues are trimmed from each CDR3.

TRBJ2-5 TRBV11-2 ASSLDRTGLQETQY
TRBJ2-2 TRBV30 AWSVLANTGELF
TRBJ2-1 TRBV5-5 ASSLRELRQEQF
TRBJ2-1 TRBV6-6 ASTLSGGTYNEQF
TRBJ2-7 TRBV4-1 ASSQADVDYEQY
TRBJ1-5 TRBV5-4 ASSLAGFDQPQH
TRBJ1-3 TRBV2 ASSAQTGGGNTIY
TRBJ2-7 TRBV10-3 AISVTSGSSYEQY
TRBJ2-3 TRBV6-5 ASTYLAGTTDTQY
TRBJ2-3 TRBV5-1 ASSLGLATGTDTQY
TRBJ2-5 TRBV5-6 ASRPTSLGETQY
TRBJ2-2 TRBV7-2 ASSLMNTGELF